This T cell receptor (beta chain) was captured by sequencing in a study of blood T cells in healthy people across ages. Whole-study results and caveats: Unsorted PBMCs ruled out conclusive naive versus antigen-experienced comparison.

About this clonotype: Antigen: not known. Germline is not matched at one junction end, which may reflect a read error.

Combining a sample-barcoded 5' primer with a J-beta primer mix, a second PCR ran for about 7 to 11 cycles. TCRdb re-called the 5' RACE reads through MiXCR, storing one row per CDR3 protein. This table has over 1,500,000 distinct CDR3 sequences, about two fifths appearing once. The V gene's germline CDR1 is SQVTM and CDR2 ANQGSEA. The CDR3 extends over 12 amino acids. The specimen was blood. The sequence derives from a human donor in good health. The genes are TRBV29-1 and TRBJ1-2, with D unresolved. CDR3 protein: CSGESGKDGYTF. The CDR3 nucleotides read TGCAGCGGTGAATCGGGGAAGGATGGCTACACCTTC.